This T cell receptor (beta chain) derives from a study of CD8+ T cells in alopecia areata. General observations from the study: TCRs were shared less clearly across patients than in mice, possibly for HLA-related reasons. Affected lesional scalp, above all in alopecia totalis/universalis, was more clonal than normal scalp.

Collected material from alopecia areata patients comprised lesional scalp punch biopsies and peripheral blood. Isolation of CD4+ and CD8+ T cells from PBMCs was achieved by sorting. Sequencing relied on a cDNA template that was reverse transcribed from extracted RNA. Libraries were prepared by immunoSEQ multiplex PCR; TCRdb keeps only in-frame clonotypes and omits some of them. The table has just over 30,000 clones, around two thirds seen once; the top ten hold about 20%. Germline trimming cut 6 bases from V and 8 bases from J; bases unmatched to any gene: 2. CDR1 LNHDA and CDR2 SQIVND come from the germline V gene (reference sequence). The CDR3 runs 12 residues. This clone was seen only a few times. What it binds is unknown.

The receptor was isolated from a human donor with alopecia areata. The specimen was NKG2D-high CD8+ T cells sorted from blood. The rearrangement links TRBV19 to TRBJ2-1; 9 nucleotides match TRBD1. CDR3 nucleotides: TGTGCCAGTAGACAGGGGGCCGATGAGCAGTTCTTC. Translated, it gives CASRQGADEQFF.